Sequencing of this TCR beta chain was carried out in a study of T cell repertoires in cytomegalovirus infection. About the study: Public TCR beta signatures provided an indication of both CMV infection and a matching HLA type.

Note on this clonotype: What it binds is unknown. Germline is not matched at one junction end, which may reflect a read error.

General study findings and limits: Summed public TCR beta family frequency identified CMV carriers bearing the relevant HLA. There were HLA-C-restricted CMV-specific TCR beta clonotypes dominating the ex vivo response.

TCRdb analysed the reads with MiXCR anew, one entry per CDR3 protein. The repertoire consists of about 740,000 distinct CDR3 sequences, with approximately 34% occurring once and the leading ten covering 2.5% to 3.5%. CDR1 and CDR2 (germline): MNHNY, SVGAGI (reference sequence). This CDR3 spans 15 amino acids. The receptor was derived from a human donor in good health (CMV status not recorded). Some clones in this sample may be carry-over from other donors' samples. Specimen: PBMCs. The chain combines TRBV6-6 with TRBJ1-4; no reliable D call. The CDR3 region is CASSYSLSTLENLFF. DNA for the CDR3: TGTGCCAGCAGTTACTCGTTGTCGACCCTTGAAAATCTGTTTTTT.